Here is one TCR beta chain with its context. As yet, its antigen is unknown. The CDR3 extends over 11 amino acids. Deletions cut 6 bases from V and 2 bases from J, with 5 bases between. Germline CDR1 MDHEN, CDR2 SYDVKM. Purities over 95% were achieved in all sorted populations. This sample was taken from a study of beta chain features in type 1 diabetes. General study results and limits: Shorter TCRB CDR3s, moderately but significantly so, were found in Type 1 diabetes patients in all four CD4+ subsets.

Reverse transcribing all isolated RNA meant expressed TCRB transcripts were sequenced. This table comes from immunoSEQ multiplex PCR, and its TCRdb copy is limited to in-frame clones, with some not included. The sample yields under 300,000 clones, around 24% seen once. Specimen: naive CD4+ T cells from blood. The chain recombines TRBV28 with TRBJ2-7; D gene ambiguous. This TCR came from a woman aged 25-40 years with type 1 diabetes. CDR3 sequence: CASRRAYEQYF. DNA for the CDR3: TGTGCCAGCAGACGAGCCTACGAGCAGTACTTC.